A single sample gave rise to the 26 T cell receptor beta chains below, sequenced in a study of blood T cell repertoires in COVID-19. Libraries were prepared by immunoSEQ multiplex PCR; TCRdb keeps only in-frame clonotypes and omits some of them. Of around 89,000 clones in the sample, about 89% are singletons; the top ten hold approximately 9.3%. Sequenced sample: peripheral blood. These receptors came from a man aged 45-65 years with acute or convalescent COVID-19.

This sequence joins TRBV4-2 and TRBJ2-3; 11 bases fit TRBD2. The CDR3 has 17 amino acids. The V segment lost 1 base and the J segment 1 base; nucleotides outside the gene matches: 4. Looked up from germline, CDR1 is LGHNA and CDR2 is YNFKEQ. CDR3 DNA sequence: TGTGCCAGCAGCCAAGGTTCACTAGCGGGGGGCACAGATACGCAGTATTTT. It translates to CASSQGSLAGGTDTQYF.

The genes are TRBV3-1 (or the pseudogene TRBV3-2) and TRBJ2-2; TRBD2 is a possible D gene (7 bases). CDR1 and CDR2 (germline): LGHDT, YNNKEL (reference sequence). V was shortened by 4 bases and J by 4 bases, with 16 bases between the two germline ends. CDR3 size: 16 residues. In DNA form, the CDR3 reads TGTGCCAGCAGCCCCTTTGGGGGGGACATCACCGGGGAGCTGTTTTTT. Protein: CASSPFGGDITGELFF.

V usage is TRBV2 and J usage is TRBJ1-1, with D unresolved. The CDR3 totals 15 residues. The V and J ends lost 7 bases and 2 bases respectively, with 17 bases between them. CDR1 and CDR2 from the germline V gene are SNHLY and FYNNEI. The CDR3 sequence is CASTVEAGSNTEAFF. CDR3 in DNA: TGTGCCAGCACAGTGGAAGCGGGGTCCAACACTGAAGCTTTCTTT.

This chain connects TRBV27 to TRBJ2-3, with no clear D. V lost 6 bases, J lost 2 bases, and 15 bases lay in between. The CDR3 spans 15 residues. Germline loops: CDR1 MNHEY, CDR2 SMNVEV (reference sequence). In nucleotides, the CDR3 is TGTGCCAGCAGCTCCAGTGATTATATCACAGATACGCAGTATTTT. The encoded protein is CASSSSDYITDTQYF.

This chain uses TRBV12-3 or TRBV12-4 with TRBJ1-2; D remains ambiguous. The CDR3 totals 12 residues. V was pared by 5 bases and J by 8 bases, with 12 bases between. Written as DNA, the CDR3 is TGTGCCAGCAGTCCCAGTACGGGGGGCTACACCTTC. Amino acid sequence: CASSPSTGGYTF.

CDR3 loop: CASSHTNLAGTGELFF. DNA for the CDR3: TGCGCCAGCAGTCATACAAATCTTGCAGGGACCGGGGAGCTGTTTTTT. The gene calls are TRBV5-1 and TRBJ2-2; D may be TRBD1 (5 bases). Looked up from germline, CDR1 is SGHRS and CDR2 is YFSETQ. CDR3 length: 16 amino acids. The ends were cut back, 5 bases at V and 5 bases at J, with 19 bases in the middle.

CDR3 loop: CAWGSSGVDSPLHF. The CDR3 DNA is TGTGCCTGGGGCTCCTCAGGGGTGGATTCACCCCTCCACTTT. The genes are TRBV30 and TRBJ1-6; tentatively, D is TRBD1 (6 bases). Trimming took off 5 bases at V and 8 bases at J, with 16 bases between the two ends. The CDR3 sequence is 14 residues long. From germline, CDR1 is GTSNPN and CDR2 SVGIG (reference sequence).

The CDR3 reads CASSFSGGNQETQYF. In DNA, the CDR3 is TGTGCCAGCAGCTTCAGCGGGGGAAACCAAGAGACCCAGTACTTC. The chain is built from TRBV7-2 and TRBJ2-5, with 8 bases lining up with TRBD2. With V trimmed by 3 bases and J by 0 bases, 3 bases remained unmatched. Germline loops: CDR1 SGHTA, CDR2 FQGNSA. The CDR3 length is 15 residues.

This clone occurred once. This chain connects TRBV19 to TRBJ1-3; D is undetermined. Looked up from germline, CDR1 is LNHDA and CDR2 is SQIVND (reference sequence). The V and J ends lost 5 bases and 0 bases respectively, with 14 bases between them. This CDR3 spans 16 amino acids. The CDR3 nucleotides read TGTGCCAGTAGTCACGACTTGGCCGACTCTGGAAACACCATATATTTT. This translates into CASSHDLADSGNTIYF.

The chain couples TRBV18 to TRBJ1-3, with a possible D match to TRBD1 (6 bases). CDR3 length equals 13 residues. Germline loops: CDR1 KGHSH, CDR2 LQKENI. The V end was cut by 5 bases, the J end by 8 bases, with 13 bases between. The CDR3 DNA sequence: TGTGCCAGCTCAACGTCCGAGGGGGACACCATATATTTT. This translates into CASSTSEGDTIYF.

The chain employs TRBV30 and TRBJ2-5; 12 bases align to TRBD1. Per the germline V gene, CDR1 is GTSNPN and CDR2 is SVGIG (reference sequence). With 8 bases clipped from V and 0 bases from J, the junction kept 1 base outside the gene matches. This CDR3 is 13 amino acids long. In DNA form, the CDR3 reads TGTGCCGGGACAGGGGGCTACCAAGAGACCCAGTACTTC. This translates into CAGTGGYQETQYF.

This clone appeared a few times. The V and J genes are TRBV27 and TRBJ2-1, with a tentative D call TRBD1 (6 bases). Germline assignment: CDR1 MNHEY and CDR2 SMNVEV (reference sequence). Trimming took 5 bases from V and 13 from J, leaving 21 bases between them. This CDR3 has 14 amino acids. The DNA of the CDR3 is TGTGCCAGCAGTCCGACAATCTCCACAGGGTCCCAGTTCTTC. Translating gives CASSPTISTGSQFF.

V usage is TRBV5-1 and J usage is TRBJ2-1; TRBD2 is a possible D gene (5 bases). The CDR3 covers 16 residues. V lost 3 bases and J lost 0, with 13 bases in between. The germline V gene has CDR1 SGHRS and CDR2 YFSETQ. The CDR3 sequence: CASSSGGRVSYNEQFF. In nucleotides, the CDR3 is TGCGCCAGCAGCTCAGGTGGGCGGGTCTCCTACAATGAGCAGTTCTTC.

V is TRBV7-2 and J is TRBJ2-3; TRBD1 agrees at 9 bases. The CDR3 spans 16 residues. With 1 base clipped from V and 4 bases from J, the junction kept 6 bases outside the gene matches. CDR1 is SGHTA, CDR2 FQGNSA, per germline. In DNA form, the CDR3 reads TGTGCCAGCAGCTTAGGAGGACAGGGGAGAGCAGATACGCAGTATTTT. Translating it yields CASSLGGQGRADTQYF.

V gene TRBV19 combines with J gene TRBJ1-1, with 7 bases lining up with TRBD1. CDR3 size: 15 residues. V shed 5 bases, J shed 1 base, and the junction held 7 bases outside the gene matches. Per germline, CDR1 LNHDA and CDR2 SQIVND (reference sequence). The CDR3 nucleotides are TGTGCCAGTAGTCCGCTTAGGACAGGGAACACTGAAGCTTTCTTT. Amino acids: CASSPLRTGNTEAFF.

The chain joins TRBV30 to TRBJ1-5; the D gene is possibly TRBD1 (5 bases). Germline lookup yields CDR1 GTSNPN and CDR2 SVGIG (reference sequence). The V end lost 5 bases, the J end lost 5 bases, and 13 bases lay between the germline ends. The CDR3 runs to 13 residues. The CDR3 sequence: CAWDPGTHQPQHF. The CDR3 DNA reads TGTGCCTGGGACCCAGGGACTCATCAGCCCCAGCATTTT.

The J gene is TRBJ2-2, the V gene TRBV5-1; 10 nucleotides line up with TRBD2. The CDR3 totals 16 residues. Trimming removed 0 bases from V and 7 bases from J; junction bases left unmatched: 6. Germline V gene sequence: CDR1 SGHRS, CDR2 YFSETQ. Here the CDR3 DNA reads TGCGCCAGCAGCTTGGGGCTAGCGGGGGCAATCGGGGAGCTGTTTTTT. It yields the protein CASSLGLAGAIGELFF.

This clone was counted at least ten times. This chain uses TRBV7-2 with TRBJ2-1; D call uncertain. In germline, CDR1 is SGHTA, CDR2 FQGNSA. The CDR3 has 14 residues. V shed 5 bases and J shed 3 bases, with 11 bases lying between them. CDR3 DNA: TGTGCCAGCAGCATTGGGCCGGACTACAATGAGCAGTTCTTC. Translation: CASSIGPDYNEQFF.

The chain couples TRBV9 to TRBJ1-3; 7 bases are a match to TRBD1. The germline V gene encodes CDR1 SGDLS and CDR2 YYNGEE. V was pared by 4 bases and J by 4 bases, with 8 bases of the junction left unmatched. There are 15 residues in the CDR3. CDR3 loop: CASSRQGSVGNTIYF. The CDR3 DNA follows: TGTGCCAGCAGCCGACAGGGCAGTGTGGGAAACACCATATATTTT.

V usage is TRBV5-6 and J usage is TRBJ2-7; D is unclear. The germline gives CDR1 SGHDT, CDR2 YYEEEE. The CDR3 covers 11 residues. The V gene lost 4 bases and the J gene lost 3 bases, with 5 bases spanning the gap. CDR3 in amino acids: CASSTGYEQYV. DNA of the CDR3: TGTGCCAGCAGCACGGGCTACGAGCAGTACGTC.

The rearrangement uses TRBV6-6 and TRBJ2-1; 12 bases agree with TRBD2. Trimming at V came to 4 bases and at J to 7 bases, leaving 2 bases not matched to a gene. This CDR3 has 14 residues. Germline lookup yields CDR1 MNHNY and CDR2 SVGAGI (reference sequence). The DNA of the CDR3 is TGTGCCAGCAGTTCGGGGACTAGCGGGAATGAGCAGTTCTTC. Amino acids: CASSSGTSGNEQFF.

The genes are TRBV29-1 and TRBJ1-2; 8 bases are a match to TRBD1. The CDR3 runs 13 residues. J lost 4 bases, V lost 3 bases, and 4 bases had no gene match. Germline CDR1 SQVTM, CDR2 ANQGSEA. This CDR3 reads CSVEDRALYGYTF. The CDR3 DNA is TGCAGCGTTGAGGACAGGGCCCTCTATGGCTACACCTTC.

This clone was observed a single time. The rearrangement joins TRBV4-2 to TRBJ2-3, with 10 bases that match TRBD2. The CDR3 is 16 residues long. V shed 4 bases and J 2 bases; nucleotides not matched to a gene: 6. Germline CDR1 reads LGHNA; CDR2 reads YNFKEQ. The DNA for the CDR3 is TGTGCCAGCAGCCTCTCCGGGACTAGCGCCACAGATACGCAGTATTTT. Translating it yields CASSLSGTSATDTQYF.

The rearrangement joins TRBV5-6 to TRBJ1-2; the D gene is possibly TRBD1 (6 bases). The CDR3 is 15 residues long. V lost 0 bases and J lost 7, with 16 bases in between. CDR1 and CDR2 (germline): SGHDT, YYEEEE. CDR3 DNA sequence: TGTGCCAGCAGCTTGGCCGGCGGGGGGGCGCTTGGCTACACCTTC. As protein: CASSLAGGGALGYTF.

The rearrangement uses TRBV6-6 and TRBJ2-5, with a possible D match to TRBD1 (6 bases). Germline V gene data show CDR1 as MNHNY and CDR2 as SVGAGI (reference sequence). V lost 6 bases, J lost 1 base, and 18 bases lay in between. This CDR3 is built from 16 residues. CDR3 nucleotide sequence: TGTGCCAGCAGCCCGCATACAGGGACGGGCCAAGAGACCCAGTACTTC. Protein product: CASSPHTGTGQETQYF.

The V call is TRBV29-1, the J call TRBJ2-5; 12 bases line up with TRBD1. The CDR3 runs to 14 residues. Per the germline V gene, CDR1 is SQVTM and CDR2 is ANQGSEA. V shed 6 bases, J shed 4 bases, and the junction held 6 bases outside the gene matches. DNA of the CDR3: TGCAGCGTGACCGGGACAGGGGGCGCAGAGACCCAGTACTTC. The encoded protein is CSVTGTGGAETQYF.